This record looks at one T cell receptor beta chain sequence and its context. The sample is drawn from a study of molecular identifiers for immune sequencing clone quantification. TCRdb recomputed calls from the PCR reads with MiXCR, one row per CDR3 protein. The sample contains some 320,000 distinct CDR3 sequences, roughly a quarter of which appear only once. CDR1 is MGHRA and CDR2 is YSYEKL in the germline V gene. V lost 1 base and J 6 bases, leaving 7 bases between the germline ends. The CDR3 spans 12 residues. V gene TRBV4-1 combines with J gene TRBJ2-7, with D possibly TRBD2 on 5 matching bases. The receptor was derived from a human donor in good health. Some libraries in this study had Jurkat cell RNA spiked in. Material for sequencing was naive CD8+ T cells from blood, with Jurkat cell RNA spiked in. Stated subset: FACS-sorted CD8+CD4-CCR7+CD45RA+ naive T cells. The CDR3 DNA reads TGCGCCAGCAGCCAAGTACGGGGCGAGCAGTACTTC. Translating gives CASSQVRGEQYF.